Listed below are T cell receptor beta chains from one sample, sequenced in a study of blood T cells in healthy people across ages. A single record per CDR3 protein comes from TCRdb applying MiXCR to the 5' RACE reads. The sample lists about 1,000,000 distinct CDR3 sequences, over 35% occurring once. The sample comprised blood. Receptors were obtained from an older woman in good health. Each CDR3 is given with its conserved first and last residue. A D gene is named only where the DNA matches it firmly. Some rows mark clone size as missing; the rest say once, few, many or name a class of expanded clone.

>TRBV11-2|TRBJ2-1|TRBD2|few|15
TGTGCCAGCAGCCCCACTAGCGGGAGATCAGGTGAGCAGTTCTTC
CASSPTSGRSGEQFF
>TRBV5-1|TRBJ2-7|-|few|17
TGCGCCAGCAGCCCTGGGCGAGCGGGCCCTTCCTCCTACGAGCAGTACTTC
CASSPGRAGPSSYEQYF
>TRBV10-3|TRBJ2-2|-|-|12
TGTGCCATCACCTCGGGTGCCGGGGAGCTGTTTTTT
CAITSGAGELFF
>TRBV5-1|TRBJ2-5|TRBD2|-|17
TGCGCCAGCAGCTTTCGAACTAGCGGGATCTTAGAAGAGACCCAGTACTTC
CASSFRTSGILEETQYF
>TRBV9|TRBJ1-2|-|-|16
TGTGCCAGCAGCGTAGCCTTCCGGGACACCTTAGGCGGCTACACCTTC
CASSVAFRDTLGGYTF
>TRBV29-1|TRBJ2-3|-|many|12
TGCAGCACCGGAGTTAGCACAGATACGCAGTATTTT
CSTGVSTDTQYF
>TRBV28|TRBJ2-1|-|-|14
TGTGCCAGCCTCTTAGGTAGCGAGTACAATGAGCAGTTCTTC
CASLLGSEYNEQFF
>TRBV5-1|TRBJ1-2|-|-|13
TGCGCCAGCAGCCCCGGCGGTGACTATGGCTACACCTTC
CASSPGGDYGYTF
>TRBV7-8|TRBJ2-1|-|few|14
TGTGCCAGCAGCTTAGATTGGAGCTACAATGAGCAGTTCTTC
CASSLDWSYNEQFF
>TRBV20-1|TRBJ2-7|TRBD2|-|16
TGCAGTGCTAGAGACCCCGGACTAGCGGGAGTAGGCGAGCAGTACTTC
CSARDPGLAGVGEQYF
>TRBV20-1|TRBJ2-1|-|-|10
TGCAGTGCTACGCGGCAGGGGCAGTTCTTC
CSATRQGQFF
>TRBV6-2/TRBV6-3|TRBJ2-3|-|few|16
TGTGCCAGCAGCTGGGGAAAGCGGGACAACGCAGATACGCAGTATTTT
CASSWGKRDNADTQYF
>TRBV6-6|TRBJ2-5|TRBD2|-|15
TGTGCCAGCAGTTATAACGGACTAGCGAGAGAGACCCAGTACTTC
CASSYNGLARETQYF
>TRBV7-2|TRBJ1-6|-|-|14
TGTGCCAGCAGCAGAGGACACCGTGTGGCACCCCTCCACTTT
CASSRGHRVAPLHF
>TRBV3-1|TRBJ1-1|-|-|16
TGTGCCAGCAGCCGAACTGGGACTTCACCACACACTGAAGCTTTCTTT
CASSRTGTSPHTEAFF
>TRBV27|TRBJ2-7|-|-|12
TGTGCCAGCAGTTCAACTAGAGACGAGCAGTACTTC
CASSSTRDEQYF
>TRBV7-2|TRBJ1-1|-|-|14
TGTGCCAGCAGCTCCAGCGGGCGGAACACTGAAGCTTTCTTT
CASSSSGRNTEAFF
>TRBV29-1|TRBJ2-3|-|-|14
TGCAGCGTTCCCCGGGAGCGGGTGACAGATACGCAGTATTTT
CSVPRERVTDTQYF
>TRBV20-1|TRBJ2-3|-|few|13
TGCAGTGCTAGCGGGAGTGGGGCAGATACGCAGTATTTT
CSASGSGADTQYF
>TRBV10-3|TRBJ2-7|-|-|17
TGTGCCGTCAGTGACATGCAGGGGCTAACAGGGACTTACGAGCAGTACTTC
CAVSDMQGLTGTYEQYF
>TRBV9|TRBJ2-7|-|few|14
TGTGCCAGCAGCGTAGCGGGAGTCCCCCACGAGCAGTACTTC
CASSVAGVPHEQYF
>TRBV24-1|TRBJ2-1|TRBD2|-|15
TGTGCCACCAGTGACTCCGGGACTAGCCCCAATGAGCAGTTCTTC
CATSDSGTSPNEQFF
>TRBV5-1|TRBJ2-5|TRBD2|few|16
TGCGCCAGCAGCTCCGGGACTAGCGGCGTTCAAGAGACCCAGTACTTC
CASSSGTSGVQETQYF
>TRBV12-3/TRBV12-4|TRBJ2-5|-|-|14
TGTGCCAGCAGTGTTGTGGGAGGAGCGGGGACCCAGTACTTC
CASSVVGGAGTQYF
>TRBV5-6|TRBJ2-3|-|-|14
TGTGCCAGCAGCTTGGGGACTTCTTCCGATACGCAGTATTTT
CASSLGTSSDTQYF
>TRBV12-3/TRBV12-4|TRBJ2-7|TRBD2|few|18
TGTGCCAGCAGTTCCGCGGGTAGCGGGAGGACCAACTCCTACGAGCAGTACTTC
CASSSAGSGRTNSYEQYF
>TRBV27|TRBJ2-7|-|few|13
TGTGCCAGCGGACCGACAGGAAACGGCGAGCAGTACTTC
CASGPTGNGEQYF
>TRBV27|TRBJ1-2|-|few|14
TGTGCCAGCAGTCTCGGCCGGGAGAGCTATGGCTACACCTTC
CASSLGRESYGYTF
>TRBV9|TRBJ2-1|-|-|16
TGTGCCAGCAGCCCCCGGCCTGACGGGAGCCACAATGAGCAGTTCTTC
CASSPRPDGSHNEQFF
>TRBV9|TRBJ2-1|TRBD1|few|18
TGTGCCAGCAGCGTAGCTACCGGGGCAGGGGGTATGGGGAATGAGCAGTTCTTC
CASSVATGAGGMGNEQFF
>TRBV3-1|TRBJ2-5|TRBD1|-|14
TGTGCCAGCAGCCTTTGGACAGGGAGGGAGACCCAGTACTTC
CASSLWTGRETQYF
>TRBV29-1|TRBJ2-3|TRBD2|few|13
TGCAGCGTTGTCACGGGGGGGGCAGATACGCAGTATTTT
CSVVTGGADTQYF
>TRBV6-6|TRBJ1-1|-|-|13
TGTGCCAGCGGCTCGGACGTGAACACTGAAGCTTTCTTT
CASGSDVNTEAFF
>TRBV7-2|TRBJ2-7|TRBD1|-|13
TGTGCCAGCAGCAGCAGGGACAGCCCAATCCAGTACTTC
CASSSRDSPIQYF
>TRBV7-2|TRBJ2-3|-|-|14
TGTGCCAGCAGCTTAAAATTGGGGATGGGTACGCAGTATTTT
CASSLKLGMGTQYF
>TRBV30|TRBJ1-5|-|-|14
TGTGCCTGGAGTGGGGGAGGGTCCAATCAGCCCCAGCATTTT
CAWSGGGSNQPQHF
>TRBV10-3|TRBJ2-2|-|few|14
TGTGCCATCAGGGCGGACCGGGTCACCGGGGAGCTGTTTTTT
CAIRADRVTGELFF
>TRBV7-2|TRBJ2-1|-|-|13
TGTGCCAGCAGCTTAGCGTGGAGGGGGGCCGTGTTCTTC
CASSLAWRGAVFF
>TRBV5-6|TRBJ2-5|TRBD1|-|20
TGTGCCAGCAGCTTGGTACAAGGTGGCTTGCAGGGGGTTTTTCGAGAGACCCAGTACTTC
CASSLVQGGLQGVFRETQYF
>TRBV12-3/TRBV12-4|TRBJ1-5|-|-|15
TGTGCCAGCAGTTTCTACGGGGGGGGCAATCAGCCCCAGCATTTT
CASSFYGGGNQPQHF
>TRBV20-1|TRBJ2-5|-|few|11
TGCAGTGCTAGCGGGAGTAAGACCCAGTACTTC
CSASGSKTQYF